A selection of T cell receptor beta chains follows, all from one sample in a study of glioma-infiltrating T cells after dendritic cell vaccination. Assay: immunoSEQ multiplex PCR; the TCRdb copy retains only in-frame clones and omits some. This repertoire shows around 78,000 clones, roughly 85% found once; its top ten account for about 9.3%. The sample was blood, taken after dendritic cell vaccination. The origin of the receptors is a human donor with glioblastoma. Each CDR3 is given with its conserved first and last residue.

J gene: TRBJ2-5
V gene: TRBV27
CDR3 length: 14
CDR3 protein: CASSLLGGQETQYF

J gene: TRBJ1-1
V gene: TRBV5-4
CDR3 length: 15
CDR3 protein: CASSRDRGLGTEAFF

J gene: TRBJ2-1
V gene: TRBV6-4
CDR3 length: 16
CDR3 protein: CASSDSTSGGLDEQFF

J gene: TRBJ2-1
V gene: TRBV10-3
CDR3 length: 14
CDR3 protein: CATSIGTSNNEQFF

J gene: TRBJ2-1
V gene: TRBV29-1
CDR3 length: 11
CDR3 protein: CSVEFRVEQFF

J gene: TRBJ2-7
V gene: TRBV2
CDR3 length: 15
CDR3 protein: CASSTGTVIYYEQYF

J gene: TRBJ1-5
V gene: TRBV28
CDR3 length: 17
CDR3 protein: CASSSGQGAVGNQPQHF

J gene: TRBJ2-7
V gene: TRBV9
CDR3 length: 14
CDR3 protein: CASSVGPDIYEQCF

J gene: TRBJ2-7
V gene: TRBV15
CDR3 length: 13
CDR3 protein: CATSRNVDAEQYF

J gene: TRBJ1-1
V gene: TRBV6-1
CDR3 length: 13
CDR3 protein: CASSDRMNTEAFF

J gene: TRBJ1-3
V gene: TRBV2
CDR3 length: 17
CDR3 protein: CASSRGGGQGSGNTIYF

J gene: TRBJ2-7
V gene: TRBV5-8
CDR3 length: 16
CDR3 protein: CASSLGILAGWSEQYF

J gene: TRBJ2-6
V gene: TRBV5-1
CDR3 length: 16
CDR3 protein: CASSLAGNSGANVLTF

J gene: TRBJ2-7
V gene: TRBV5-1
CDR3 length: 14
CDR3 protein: CASSLAPLPGEQYF

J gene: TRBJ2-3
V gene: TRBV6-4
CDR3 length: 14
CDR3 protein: CASSLSGITDTQYF

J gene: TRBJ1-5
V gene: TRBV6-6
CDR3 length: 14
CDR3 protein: CASSYDSPEQPQHF

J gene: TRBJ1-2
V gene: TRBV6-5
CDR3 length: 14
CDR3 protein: CASRKQDPIGGYTF

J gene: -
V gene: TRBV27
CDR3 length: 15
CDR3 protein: CASSLSFGQIYEQYF

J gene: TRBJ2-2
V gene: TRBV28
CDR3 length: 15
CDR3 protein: CASTPGQINTGELFF

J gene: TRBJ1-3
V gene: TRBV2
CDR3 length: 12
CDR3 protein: CASQDRRNTIYF

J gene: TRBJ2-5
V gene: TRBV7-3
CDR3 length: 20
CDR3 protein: CASSLSGSGGWRGTQETQYF

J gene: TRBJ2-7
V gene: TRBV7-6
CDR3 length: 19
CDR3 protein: CASSLVIPGLAGVGHEQYF

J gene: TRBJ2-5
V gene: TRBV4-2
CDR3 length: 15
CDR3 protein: CASSQETGFKETQYF

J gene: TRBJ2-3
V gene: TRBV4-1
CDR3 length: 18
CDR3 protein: CASSQGGGGRMSTDTQYF

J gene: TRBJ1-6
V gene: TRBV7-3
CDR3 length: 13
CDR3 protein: CASSSGGLSPLHF

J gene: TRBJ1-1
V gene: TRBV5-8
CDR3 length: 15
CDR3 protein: CASSLLRGWGTEAFF

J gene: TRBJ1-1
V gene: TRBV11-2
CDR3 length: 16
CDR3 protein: CASSLRQVGQNTEAFF

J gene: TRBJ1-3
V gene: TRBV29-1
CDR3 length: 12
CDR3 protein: CSVTDYGNTIYF

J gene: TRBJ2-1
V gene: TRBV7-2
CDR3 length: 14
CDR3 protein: CASSLNGGATEQFF

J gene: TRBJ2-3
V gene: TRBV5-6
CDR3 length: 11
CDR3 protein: CASRPGDTQYF

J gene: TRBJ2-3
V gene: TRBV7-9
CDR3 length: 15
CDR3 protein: CASSPGTASTDTQYF

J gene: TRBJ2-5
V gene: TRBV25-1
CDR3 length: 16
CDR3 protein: CASSGRLAGVQETQYF

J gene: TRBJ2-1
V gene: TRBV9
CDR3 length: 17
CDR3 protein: CASSALGHMSSYNEQFF

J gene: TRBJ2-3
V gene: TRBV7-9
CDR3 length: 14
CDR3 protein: CASSLEGTQNTQYF

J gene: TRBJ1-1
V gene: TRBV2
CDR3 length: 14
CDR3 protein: CASSEPRIYTEAFF

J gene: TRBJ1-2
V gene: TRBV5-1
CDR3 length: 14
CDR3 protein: CASSTQGSDYGYTF

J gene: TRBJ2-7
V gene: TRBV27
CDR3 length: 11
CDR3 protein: CASSPGGEQYF

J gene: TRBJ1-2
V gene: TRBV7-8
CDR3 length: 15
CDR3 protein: CASSLTGQSNYGYTF

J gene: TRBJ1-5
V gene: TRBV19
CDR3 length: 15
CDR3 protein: CASNLREMGNQPQHF

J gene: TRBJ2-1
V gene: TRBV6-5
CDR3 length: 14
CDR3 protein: CASAAANSYNEQFF

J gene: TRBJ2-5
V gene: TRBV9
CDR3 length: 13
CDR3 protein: CASSSGAQETQYF

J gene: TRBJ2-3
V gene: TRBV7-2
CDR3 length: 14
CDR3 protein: CASSPSLSTDTQYF

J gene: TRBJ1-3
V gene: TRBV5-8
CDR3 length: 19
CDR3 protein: CASSNGRGKWGISGNTIYF

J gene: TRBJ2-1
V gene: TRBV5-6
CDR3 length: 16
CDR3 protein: CASSLQKGWGNNEQFF

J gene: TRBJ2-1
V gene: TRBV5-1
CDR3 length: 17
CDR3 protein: CASSLAASGGAYNEQFF

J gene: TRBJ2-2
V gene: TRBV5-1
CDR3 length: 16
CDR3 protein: CASSLEPGLAVGELFF

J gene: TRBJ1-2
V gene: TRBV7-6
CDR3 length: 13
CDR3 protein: CASSLDSLGGYTF

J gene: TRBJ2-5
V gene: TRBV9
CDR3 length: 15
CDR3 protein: CAGSQLGTPQETQYF

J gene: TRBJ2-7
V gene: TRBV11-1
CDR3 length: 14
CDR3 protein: CASTKTGGSYEQYF

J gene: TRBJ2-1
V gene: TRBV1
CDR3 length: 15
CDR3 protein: CTSSLPSGSWNEQFF

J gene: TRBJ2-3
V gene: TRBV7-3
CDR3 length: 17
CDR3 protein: CASSWDPGTGVKGTQYF

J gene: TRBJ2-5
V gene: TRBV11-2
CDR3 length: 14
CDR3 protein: CASSLNPGGQTQYF

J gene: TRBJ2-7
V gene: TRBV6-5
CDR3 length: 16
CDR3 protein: CASSYSSLAGDGEQYF

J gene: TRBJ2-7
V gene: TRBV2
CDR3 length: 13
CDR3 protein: CASSPGSRSEQYF

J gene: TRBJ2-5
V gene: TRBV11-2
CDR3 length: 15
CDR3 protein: CASSLVVAGEETQYF

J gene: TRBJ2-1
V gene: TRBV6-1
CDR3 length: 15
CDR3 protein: CASSESWATYNEQFF

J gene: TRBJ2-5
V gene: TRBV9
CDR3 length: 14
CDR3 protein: CASSVEGDQETQYF

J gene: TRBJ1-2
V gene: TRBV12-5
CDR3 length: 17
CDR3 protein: CASGLISLGGGRFGYTF

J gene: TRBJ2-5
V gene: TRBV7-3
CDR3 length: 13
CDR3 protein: CASSTGGLETQYF

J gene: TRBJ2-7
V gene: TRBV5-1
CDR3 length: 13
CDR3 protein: CASSLSSLYEQYF